This TCR beta chain is drawn from a study of vaccination and CD4 T cells after COVID-19 (dated by TCRdb to 2022 to 2024). Background for the entire study: SARS-CoV-2 positivity had been established in the convalescent patients by nasal swab PCR, and mild disease was recorded in nine or ten of these patients and severe disease in one. Post-vaccine blood samples were obtained a median of around 74 days after the second vaccine dose, with a range of roughly 12 to 250 days. Post-COVID blood samples from convalescent patients were collected a median of 101 days after diagnosis, with a range of roughly 35 to 170 days. The convalescent cohort included six males and four females, with two Hispanic individuals, seven Caucasians, two Asians and one multiracial person. As controls, cultures received a CEFX viral epitope pool (the positive control), an HIV-1 Nef peptide pool (the negative control), or no peptide at all. In ten to eleven COVID-19 convalescent patients and several infection-naive healthy vaccine recipients, researchers compared the spike-specific CD4+ TCR repertoire from before mRNA vaccination with the repertoire from after. Overlapping spike peptide pools from SARS-CoV-2 and from the common cold coronaviruses HCoV-NL63, HCoV-OC43 and HCoV-229E were used as culture stimuli. Participants received two doses of either the Pfizer-BioNTech BNT162b2 vaccine (n=8) or the Moderna mRNA-1273 vaccine (n=2).

In light of the paper, this sample's treatment or condition label describes: roughly 10-day PBMC culture with coronavirus spike peptide pools or control peptides (ViraFEST assay). The ViraFEST assay was used in the study, in which antigen-specific T cells were expanded with peptide pools and expanded clonotypes were subsequently identified by TCR sequencing. The convalescent patients' positive SARS-CoV-2 PCR tests were from March to December 2020, which was before the Alpha, Beta and Delta variants emerged in the United States. More than 1.5 million PBMCs per well were cultured in IMDM with 5% human AB serum and about 9.2 IU/ml IL-2, plus 10 ug/ml peptide pools. Half of the culture medium was replaced with fresh IL-2-containing medium on days 3 and 7. After around 11 days of culture, CD4+ T cells were isolated by negative selection using the EasySep CD4+ T cell isolation kit. Ficoll-Paque Plus gradient centrifugation was used to isolate PBMCs from whole blood, and the isolated PBMCs were then either used fresh or cryopreserved at -140C. Culture conditions were generally each tested in triplicate wells.

The library was generated by PCR. DNA from cultured CD4+ T cells was subjected to TCR sequencing with the Oncomine TCR Beta short-read assay at the Johns Hopkins FTIC core. The QIAamp micro DNA kit was used to extract genomic DNA from the cultured CD4+ T cells. The Oncomine TCR Beta libraries from cultured CD4+ T cells were pooled using unique dual indexes and then sequenced on an Illumina iSeq 100. Regarding the original processing steps: Non-productive sequences were removed, and CDR3s not starting with C, not ending with F or W, or shorter than 7 amino acids were discarded. The MANAFEST web application was used to identify antigen-specific clonotypes by comparing peptide-stimulated wells against reference wells and other culture wells. For a clone to be called positive, the clone needed an FDR below 0.05, an odds ratio above 5, and a productive frequency above 0.1% in at least two of three replicate wells. A clonotype was classed as cross-reactive if the clonotype showed significant expansion both in SARS-CoV-2 spike wells and in at least one common cold coronavirus spike condition. Similarity between CDR3 sequences was evaluated in R version 3.6.1 using Levenshtein distances (stringdist) and unrooted phylogenetic trees (ape). The public reads were quality trimmed at Q25 with fastp and then assembled into clones with MiXCR by TCRdb, keeping productive beta chains. Rows with one shared CDR3 protein collapse into an entry with the most common genes and DNA. These V and J calls originate from TCRdb's pipeline instead of the authors' own analysis. For this sample the table gives 20,000 or so distinct CDR3 sequences, of which approximately 53% were detected only once. The ten most abundant clones make up approximately 10% of the sample.

The full study reports these points: In convalescent patients, a median roughly 87% of post-vaccine SARS-CoV-2-reactive clones were detected only after vaccination, suggesting vaccine-specific priming. Although the median number of SARS-CoV-2-reactive clonotypes went up from roughly 20 after infection to some 38 after vaccination, the increase was not significant. Of the vaccine-specific clones in convalescent patients, 304 of 307, or nearly all, reacted only to SARS-CoV-2 spike and did not cross-react with common cold coronaviruses. Relatively few convalescent patients were included in the study, and early timepoints after natural infection were not analyzed.

As for this clonotype: The specificity of this receptor is unknown. No much larger clone exists at a distance of one base, and base qualities are not known.

V was cut back by 5 bases and J by 12 bases, leaving a gap of 16 bases between them. As encoded in the germline V gene (reference sequence), CDR1 is DFQATT while CDR2 is SNEGSKA. Measured from the cysteine to the phenylalanine, the CDR3 is 11 residues long. Here the CDR3 DNA is all that survives: 33 bases in frame from base 1. The V and J genes are TRBV20-1 and TRBJ1-1; TRBD1 might be the D gene, on 6 matching bases. The sequence derives from a human donor who had recovered from COVID-19. The sequenced material came from CD4+ T cells from blood, cultured in vitro. The CDR3 loop reads CSAPTDRGTFF. The base sequence is TGCAGTGCTCCGACGGACAGAGGAACTTTCTTT.